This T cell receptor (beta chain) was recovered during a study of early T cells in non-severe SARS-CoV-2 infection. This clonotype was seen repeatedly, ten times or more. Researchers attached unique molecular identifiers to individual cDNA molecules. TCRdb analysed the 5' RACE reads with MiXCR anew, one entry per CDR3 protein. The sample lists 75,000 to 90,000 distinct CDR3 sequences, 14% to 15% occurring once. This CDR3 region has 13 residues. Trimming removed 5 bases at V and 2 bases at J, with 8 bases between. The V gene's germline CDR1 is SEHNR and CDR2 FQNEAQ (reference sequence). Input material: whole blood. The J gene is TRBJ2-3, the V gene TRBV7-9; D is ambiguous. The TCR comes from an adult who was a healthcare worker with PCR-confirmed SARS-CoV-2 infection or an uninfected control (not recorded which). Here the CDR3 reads CASSAFSTDTQYF. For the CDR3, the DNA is TGTGCCAGCAGCGCATTTTCCACAGATACGCAGTATTTT.